This entry is about one T cell receptor (beta chain). The target antigen is unknown. The sample is drawn from a study of cytomegalovirus exposure and HLA in healthy donors. Study-wide results and caveats: In a later analysis, first-cohort TCR clusters were found to tend to co-occur in the approximately 120 validation repertoires. In vitro testing confirmed a few CMV-associated chains as specific for CMV antigens.

Using immunoSEQ multiplex PCR, the repertoire was profiled, and TCRdb retains in-frame clones only, with some absent. The sample holds some 150,000 clones; just over 85% are singletons and the top ten take about 2.2%. The CDR3 extends over 16 amino acids. J was trimmed by 3 bases and V by 4 bases; bases with no gene match: 9. The germline V gene has CDR1 MDHEN and CDR2 SYDVKM. V and J are TRBV28 and TRBJ1-5; the match to TRBD1 covers 7 bases. The source material was PBMCs. The receptor was isolated from a human donor in good health. The CDR3 nucleotides read TGTGCCAGCAGTTCCCACCGGGACAGCCTCAATCAGCCCCAGCATTTT. It yields the protein CASSSHRDSLNQPQHF.